This T cell receptor (beta chain) derives from a study of control samples from healthy donors and cancer patients. V dropped 4 bases and J dropped 11 bases, with 11 bases sitting between them. This CDR3 comprises 11 residues. Clones were sequenced by immunoSEQ multiplex PCR, and TCRdb holds only the in-frame ones, with some missing. Here the sample spans over 85,000 clones, approximately 84% being singletons. The TCR originated in a man aged 70 or older with lung cancer. Specimen: PBMCs. This rearrangement joins TRBV12-3 or TRBV12-4 to TRBJ1-1, with a weak D call TRBD1 (6 bases). The CDR3 spells CASSSGGHAFF. The CDR3, as DNA: TGTGCCAGCAGTTCCGGGGGGCACGCTTTCTTT.